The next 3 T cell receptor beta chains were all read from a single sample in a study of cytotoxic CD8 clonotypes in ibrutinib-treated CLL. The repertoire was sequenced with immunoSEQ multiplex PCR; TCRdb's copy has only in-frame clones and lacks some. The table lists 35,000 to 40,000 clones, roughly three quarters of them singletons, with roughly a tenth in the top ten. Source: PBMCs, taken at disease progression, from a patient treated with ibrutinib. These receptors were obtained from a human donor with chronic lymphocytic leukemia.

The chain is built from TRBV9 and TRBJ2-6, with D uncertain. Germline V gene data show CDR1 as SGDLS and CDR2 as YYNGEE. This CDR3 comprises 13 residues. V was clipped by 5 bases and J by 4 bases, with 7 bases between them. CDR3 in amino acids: CASRTGGANVLTF. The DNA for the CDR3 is TGTGCCAGCAGGACCGGAGGGGCCAACGTCCTGACTTTC.

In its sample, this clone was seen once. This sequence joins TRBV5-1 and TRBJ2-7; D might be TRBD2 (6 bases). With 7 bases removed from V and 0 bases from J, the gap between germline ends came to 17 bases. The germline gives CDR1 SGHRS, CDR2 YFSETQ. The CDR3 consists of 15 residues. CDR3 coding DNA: TGCGCCAGCTCTGCTTGGGGGACTGGCTCCTACGAGCAGTACTTC. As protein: CASSAWGTGSYEQYF.

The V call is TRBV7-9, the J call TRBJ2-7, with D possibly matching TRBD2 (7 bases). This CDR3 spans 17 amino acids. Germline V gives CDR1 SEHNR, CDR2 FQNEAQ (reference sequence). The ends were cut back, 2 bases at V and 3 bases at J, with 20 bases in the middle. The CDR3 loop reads CASSLPPGGLKFYEQYF. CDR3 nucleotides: TGTGCCAGCAGCTTACCACCGGGGGGCCTAAAATTCTACGAGCAGTACTTC.